A selection of T cell receptor beta chains follows, all from one sample in a study of somatic mutations in cytotoxic T cells in rheumatoid arthritis. This table comes from immunoSEQ multiplex PCR, and its TCRdb copy is limited to in-frame clones, with some not included. The sample includes 14,000 or so clones, 60% to 80% seen only once; the top ten take roughly 15%. Source material: CD8+ T cells sorted from blood. The source is an adult with rheumatoid arthritis. CDR3s include the opening cysteine and the closing phenylalanine or tryptophan.

j_call: TRBJ2-5; v_call: TRBV2; cdr3_aa: CASSEGTGDQETQYF
j_call: TRBJ2-1; v_call: TRBV13; cdr3_aa: CASSPTGTSGVNEQFF
j_call: TRBJ2-2; v_call: TRBV21-1; cdr3_aa: CASSKGGNTGELFF
j_call: TRBJ2-5; v_call: TRBV4-1; cdr3_aa: CASSHRSGEKETQYF
j_call: TRBJ1-6; v_call: TRBV5-6; cdr3_aa: CASSIGQGISPLHF
j_call: TRBJ2-7; v_call: TRBV7-2; cdr3_aa: CASSLNPLASEQYF
j_call: TRBJ2-1; v_call: TRBV4-1; cdr3_aa: CASSGGGAGEQFF
j_call: TRBJ2-5; v_call: TRBV4-2; cdr3_aa: CASSLDRVTETQYF
j_call: TRBJ2-1; v_call: TRBV4-1; cdr3_aa: CASSPTGGALAWSYNEQFF
j_call: TRBJ2-7; v_call: TRBV4-1; cdr3_aa: CASSQEAEFGYEQYF
j_call: TRBJ2-1; v_call: TRBV6-5; cdr3_aa: CASSKGGAEQFF
j_call: TRBJ1-6; v_call: TRBV7-8; cdr3_aa: CASRKDTGLSPLHF
j_call: TRBJ2-2; v_call: TRBV27; cdr3_aa: CASAFGYTGELFF
j_call: TRBJ2-1; v_call: TRBV7-9; cdr3_aa: CASSLGGTSIYNEQFF
j_call: TRBJ1-6; v_call: TRBV27; cdr3_aa: CASSPGISSPLHF
j_call: TRBJ2-5; v_call: TRBV6-5; cdr3_aa: CASRTGTGIQETQYF
j_call: TRBJ1-1; v_call: TRBV5-1; cdr3_aa: CASSSRLGTENTEAFF
j_call: TRBJ2-1; v_call: TRBV6-6; cdr3_aa: CASSWNPWGGNEQFF
j_call: TRBJ2-1; v_call: TRBV4-1; cdr3_aa: CASSHPDKDEQFF
j_call: TRBJ2-7; v_call: TRBV27; cdr3_aa: CASRDISYEQYF
j_call: TRBJ1-2; v_call: TRBV7-2; cdr3_aa: CASSPGGLANYGYTF
j_call: TRBJ2-3; v_call: TRBV10-1; cdr3_aa: CASSETQGADTQYF
j_call: TRBJ2-1; v_call: TRBV5-1; cdr3_aa: CASSAHNEQFF
j_call: TRBJ2-3; v_call: TRBV21-1; cdr3_aa: CASSKEGLSDTQYF
j_call: TRBJ1-5; v_call: TRBV7-9; cdr3_aa: CASSLQVNQPQHF
j_call: TRBJ2-1; v_call: TRBV27; cdr3_aa: CASRLAMSSYNEQFF